These 28 T cell receptor beta chains originate from one sample sequenced in a study of identical twins (dated by TCRdb to 2015 to 2016). The method was 5' RACE. This sample was sequenced with an Illumina HiSeq 2000. Using fastp trimming at Q25 and MiXCR clonotype assembly, TCRdb reanalyzed the public sequencing data and kept in-frame beta chains. When rows share a CDR3 protein, they turn into one entry using the most common DNA and genes. The sample contains approximately 550,000 distinct CDR3 sequences, approximately 20% of them found a single time. The ten largest clones add up to around 0.47% of the sample. These data were also filed under a second study, of yellow fever vaccine responses in identical twins.

Material: CD4+ T cells sorted from blood. The receptors originated from a woman younger than 35 in good health.

V gene TRBV6-2 or TRBV6-3 combines with J gene TRBJ2-1, with D possibly TRBD2 on 6 matching bases. The CDR3 consists of 14 residues. CDR1 and CDR2 from the germline V gene are MNHEY and SVGEGT. V dropped 10 bases and J dropped 4 bases, with 17 bases sitting between them. For the CDR3, the DNA is TGTGCCACTCTCCGGGACTTACCTTACAATGAGCAGTTCTTC. Translation: CATLRDLPYNEQFF.

This clonotype was detected a few times. The chain uses TRBV5-1 and TRBJ2-1; 8 nucleotides align to TRBD2. The germline CDR1 and CDR2 sequences are SGHRS and YFSETQ. Trimming took 2 bases from V and 5 from J; bases not matched to a gene: 6. The CDR3 has 15 amino acids. The CDR3 reads CASSFTTSANNEQFF. CDR3 coding DNA: TGCGCCAGCAGCTTTACGACTAGCGCCAACAATGAGCAGTTCTTC.

In its sample, this clonotype was seen a few times. The chain has TRBV28 and TRBJ2-7; TRBD1 matches 8 bases. Germline V CDR1 and CDR2: MDHEN, SYDVKM. CDR3 size: 15 residues. Trimming cost V 3 bases and J 2 bases; bases outside gene matches: 6. CDR3 loop: CASSFIGQGTYEQYF. CDR3 nucleotides: TGTGCCAGCAGTTTCATTGGACAGGGAACCTACGAGCAGTACTTC.

The chain is built from TRBV20-1 and TRBJ2-3; unclear D gene. CDR1 is DFQATT, CDR2 SNEGSKA, per germline (reference sequence). Trimming took off 6 bases at V and 1 base at J, with 14 bases between the two ends. The CDR3 spans 14 residues. The CDR3 region is CSANSYPRTDTQYF. The CDR3 region has the DNA TGCAGTGCAAACTCATATCCTCGCACAGATACGCAGTATTTT.

This clonotype has more than one count but fewer than ten. CDR3 DNA: TGTGCCAGCAATCGGGACAGGGTCAATGAGCAGTTCTTC. Amino acids: CASNRDRVNEQFF. The rearrangement links TRBV12-3 or TRBV12-4 to TRBJ2-1; the match to TRBD1 covers 9 bases. The J segment lost 6 bases and the V segment lost 7 bases, leaving 4 bases of the junction unmatched. CDR3 length equals 13 residues.

The count of this clonotype is one. The chain links TRBV12-3 or TRBV12-4 to TRBJ2-7; TRBD1 might be the D (6 bases). This CDR3 has 14 amino acids. V was trimmed by 5 bases and J by 4 bases, leaving 15 bases between them. CDR3 nucleotide sequence: TGTGCCAGCAGTGAGGGGGTCCCGGAATACGAGCAGTACTTC. Translating it yields CASSEGVPEYEQYF.

This chain connects TRBV7-2 to TRBJ1-1, with D perhaps TRBD1 (5 bases). Germline CDR1 reads SGHTA; CDR2 reads FQGNSA. Deletions cut 5 bases from V and 0 bases from J, with 10 bases between. The CDR3 is 14 amino acids. The chain's CDR3 is CASSQGRMNTEAFF. The CDR3 DNA sequence: TGTGCCAGCAGCCAGGGACGGATGAACACTGAAGCTTTCTTT.

The V and J genes are TRBV29-1 and TRBJ2-1, with a possible D match to TRBD2 (6 bases). V was cut by 7 bases and J by 2 bases, with 15 bases left in between. CDR3 length: 14 amino acids. The germline gives CDR1 SQVTM, CDR2 ANQGSEA. The CDR3 loop reads CSAPGTLAYNEQFF. The CDR3 nucleotides read TGCAGCGCCCCCGGGACTCTCGCCTACAATGAGCAGTTCTTC.

The chain carries TRBV11-3 and TRBJ2-1, with 9 bases fitting TRBD2. With 5 bases clipped from V and 9 bases from J, the junction kept 5 bases outside the gene matches. The CDR3 length is 13 residues. From germline, CDR1 is SGHNT and CDR2 YENEEA. The CDR3 DNA reads as TGTGCCAGCAGCCTTATAGCGGGAGCTGAGCAGTTCTTC. This codes for CASSLIAGAEQFF.

This clonotype was recorded a few times. This chain connects TRBV11-2 to TRBJ2-3; D remains unclear. Trimming removed 3 bases at V and 1 base at J, with 11 bases between. Germline lookup yields CDR1 SGHAT and CDR2 FQNNGV. The CDR3 extends over 15 amino acids. The CDR3 DNA sequence: TGTGCCAGCAGCTTCCGACCTGCGGGCACAGATACGCAGTATTTT. Amino acids: CASSFRPAGTDTQYF.

This chain joins TRBV4-1 and TRBJ2-7, with a weak D call TRBD2 (6 bases). The CDR3 length is 14 residues. Germline V gives CDR1 MGHRA, CDR2 YSYEKL. V was pared by 2 bases and J by 0 bases, with 8 bases between. The CDR3: CASSQFGSSYEQYF. The CDR3 DNA reads TGCGCCAGCAGCCAATTCGGGAGCTCCTACGAGCAGTACTTC.

This chain uses TRBV5-1 with TRBJ2-3, with D uncertain. CDR3 length: 14 residues. Per germline, CDR1 SGHRS and CDR2 YFSETQ. V was pared by 5 bases and J by 2 bases, with 12 bases between. CDR3 protein: CASRATTLTDTQYF. DNA of the CDR3: TGCGCCAGCAGGGCAACCACGCTCACAGATACGCAGTATTTT.

This clonotype was seen only a few times. The CDR3 reads CASNGRIGNTIYF. The CDR3 DNA sequence: TGTGCCAGCAATGGACGAATTGGAAACACCATATATTTT. The gene calls are TRBV6-1 and TRBJ1-3; D gene ambiguous. Trimming cost V 7 bases and J 3 bases, with 10 bases left between them. The CDR3 extends over 13 amino acids. Germline V gives CDR1 MNHNS, CDR2 SASEGT.

The J gene is TRBJ2-3, the V gene TRBV6-1; no firm D call. The ends were cut back, 8 bases at V and 6 bases at J, with 21 bases in the middle. The germline gives CDR1 MNHNS, CDR2 SASEGT. The CDR3 loop spans 15 amino acids. The CDR3 bases are TGTGCCAGCGCCGCGGATCGGTACCCGTCCGATACGCAGTATTTT. Its protein product is CASAADRYPSDTQYF.

The gene calls are TRBV2 and TRBJ2-7; 8 bases fit TRBD1. The ends lost 3 bases at V and 0 bases at J; junction bases unmatched: 4. The CDR3 loop spans 15 amino acids. Per germline, CDR1 SNHLY and CDR2 FYNNEI. CDR3 residues: CASSDPGTGSYEQYV. The DNA of the CDR3 is TGTGCCAGCAGTGATCCAGGGACAGGCTCCTACGAGCAGTACGTC.

The chain couples TRBV20-1 to TRBJ1-6; TRBD1 is a possible D gene (5 bases). The CDR3 consists of 13 residues. V shed 6 bases and J shed 4 bases, with 10 bases lying between them. Germline CDR1 and CDR2: DFQATT and SNEGSKA (reference sequence). CDR3 nucleotide sequence: TGCAGTGCCCCGACAGAGTATAATTCACCCCTCCACTTT. It yields the protein CSAPTEYNSPLHF.

The V and J genes are TRBV28 and TRBJ1-3; perhaps TRBD1 as D (6 bases). This CDR3 spans 15 amino acids. Per the germline V gene, CDR1 is MDHEN and CDR2 is SYDVKM. Trimming left V 7 bases short and J 0 bases short, with 13 bases between. The CDR3 bases are TGTGCCAGCACCGACAGGCCCAACTCTGGAAACACCATATATTTT. Its protein is CASTDRPNSGNTIYF.

The chain uses TRBV20-1 and TRBJ2-7; tentative D call: TRBD1 (6 bases). The CDR3 runs 14 residues. Germline V CDR1 and CDR2: DFQATT, SNEGSKA (reference sequence). Trimming cost V 3 bases and J 5 bases, with 17 bases left between them. The CDR3 coding sequence is TGCAGTGCTAGGGGTACAGCTCAGGGGAACGAGCAGTACGTC. This translates into CSARGTAQGNEQYV.

This chain uses TRBV5-1 with TRBJ2-3; 9 bases are a match to TRBD2. The CDR3 extends over 15 amino acids. V lost 6 bases, J lost 0 bases, and 5 bases stayed unmatched. CDR1 and CDR2 (germline): SGHRS, YFSETQ. As DNA, the CDR3 is TGCGCCAGCACTTCTCTAGCGGGGAGCACAGATACGCAGTATTTT. Translating gives CASTSLAGSTDTQYF.

This clonotype was seen more than once but under ten times. J is TRBJ2-4 and V is TRBV3-1; D perhaps matches TRBD2 (5 bases). V was cut by 1 base and J by 0 bases, with 13 bases left in between. The length of the CDR3 is 17 residues. Germline CDR1 is LGHDT and CDR2 is YNNKEL (reference sequence). The CDR3 loop is CASSQVSRRLAKNIQYF. In nucleotides, the CDR3 is TGTGCCAGCAGCCAAGTGTCGCGGAGGCTAGCCAAAAACATTCAGTACTTC.

The rearrangement joins TRBV29-1 to TRBJ2-1; 15 nucleotides match TRBD2. Per the germline V gene, CDR1 is SQVTM and CDR2 is ANQGSEA. CDR3 size: 13 residues. J lost 9 bases, V lost 7 bases, and 4 bases had no gene match. CDR3 amino acids: CSARTSGRAEQFF. In DNA, the CDR3 is TGCAGCGCCCGGACTAGCGGGAGGGCTGAGCAGTTCTTC.

This clonotype was detected a few times. The gene calls are TRBV24-1 and TRBJ2-1; 10 bases line up with TRBD2. CDR1 KGHDR and CDR2 SFDVKD come from the germline V gene. V shed 4 bases and J 3 bases; nucleotides not matched to a gene: 11. The CDR3 totals 18 residues. The DNA for the CDR3 is TGTGCCACCAGTGACCCCAGCCTAGCGGGAGAGAGCTACAATGAGCAGTTCTTC. Protein product: CATSDPSLAGESYNEQFF.

This rearrangement joins TRBV7-2 to TRBJ2-4; weak D call: TRBD2 (6 bases). Germline CDR1 is SGHTA and CDR2 is FQGNSA. The V end was cut by 4 bases, the J end by 0 bases, with 10 bases between. CDR3 length equals 15 residues. The CDR3 nucleotides read TGTGCCAGCAGCTCAGAGCGGGTAGCCAAAAACATTCAGTACTTC. This translates into CASSSERVAKNIQYF. The variable domain in full, with the rest retrieved from reference TRBV7-2 and TRBJ2-4, is GAGVSQSPSNKVTEKGKDVELRCDPISGHTALYWYRQSLGQGLEFLIYFQGNSAPDKSGLPSDRFSAERTGGSVSTLTIQRTQQEDSAVYLCASSSERVAKNIQYFGAGTRLSVL.

This clonotype has more than one count but fewer than ten. The chain employs TRBV5-1 and TRBJ1-1, with D possibly TRBD1 on 5 matching bases. Looked up from germline, CDR1 is SGHRS and CDR2 is YFSETQ. The CDR3 has 14 residues. The V end was cut by 4 bases, the J end by 0 bases, with 10 bases between. The DNA of the CDR3 is TGCGCCAGCAGCCCGGGGGTCATGAACACTGAAGCTTTCTTT. Its protein is CASSPGVMNTEAFF.

The V and J genes are TRBV7-9 and TRBJ2-1; D unresolved. The germline V gene has CDR1 SEHNR and CDR2 FQNEAQ (reference sequence). With 3 bases removed from V and 0 bases from J, the gap between germline ends came to 12 bases. The CDR3 extends over 16 amino acids. The CDR3 region is CASSLMQLGSYNEQFF. In nucleotides, the CDR3 is TGTGCCAGCAGCTTGATGCAGCTGGGCTCCTACAATGAGCAGTTCTTC.

The V and J genes are TRBV12-3 or TRBV12-4 and TRBJ1-1, with a weak D call TRBD1 (6 bases). The CDR3 runs to 13 residues. The V gene lost 7 bases and the J gene lost 5 bases, with 14 bases spanning the gap. DNA for the CDR3: TGTGCCAGCACATTCGGCAGGGGAACTGAAGCTTTCTTT. Translation: CASTFGRGTEAFF.

The V call is TRBV6-1, the J call TRBJ2-3; D is unclear. CDR1 is MNHNS, CDR2 SASEGT, per germline. Trimming shortened V by 6 bases and J by 3 bases, and 10 bases separated the two germline ends. This CDR3 spans 13 amino acids. The CDR3 coding sequence is TGTGCCAGCAGGGTGAGTTCTACAGATACGCAGTATTTT. Translated, it gives CASRVSSTDTQYF.

Only a few counts were recorded for this clonotype. The CDR3 coding sequence is TGCGCCAGCAGCCAAGAGGGATTAGCGGGGGGTGGAACGCAGTATTTT. Its translation: CASSQEGLAGGGTQYF. The rearrangement joins TRBV4-1 to TRBJ2-3; 10 nucleotides line up with TRBD2. The germline gives CDR1 MGHRA, CDR2 YSYEKL. The CDR3 length is 16 residues. J lost 9 bases, V lost 0 bases, and 9 bases had no gene match.